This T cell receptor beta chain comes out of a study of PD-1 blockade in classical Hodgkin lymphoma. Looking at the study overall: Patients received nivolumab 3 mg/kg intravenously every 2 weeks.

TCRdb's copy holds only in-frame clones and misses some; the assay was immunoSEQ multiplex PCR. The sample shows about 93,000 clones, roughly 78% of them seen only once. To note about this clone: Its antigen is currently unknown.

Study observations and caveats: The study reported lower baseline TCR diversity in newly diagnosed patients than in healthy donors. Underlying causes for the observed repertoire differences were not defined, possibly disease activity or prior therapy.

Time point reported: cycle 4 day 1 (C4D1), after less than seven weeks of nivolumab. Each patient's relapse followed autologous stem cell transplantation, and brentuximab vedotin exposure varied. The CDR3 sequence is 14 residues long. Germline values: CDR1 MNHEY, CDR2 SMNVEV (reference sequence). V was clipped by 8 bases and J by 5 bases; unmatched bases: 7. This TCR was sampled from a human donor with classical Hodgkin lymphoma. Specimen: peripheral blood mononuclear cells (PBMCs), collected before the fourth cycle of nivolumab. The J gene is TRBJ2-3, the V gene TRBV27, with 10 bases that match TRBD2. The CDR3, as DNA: TGTGCCAGCGGCGGACTAGCGGCAGGAGATACGCAGTATTTT. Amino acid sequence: CASGGLAAGDTQYF.